These 16 T cell receptor beta chains came from one sample sequenced in a study of blood T cell repertoires in COVID-19. Assay: immunoSEQ multiplex PCR; the TCRdb copy retains only in-frame clones and omits some. Of roughly 350,000 clones in the sample, 85% are singletons; the top ten hold more than 3%. The material sequenced was peripheral blood. The receptors were sampled from a woman aged 18-30 years with acute or convalescent COVID-19.

The gene calls are TRBV5-4 and TRBJ1-2; 7 positions agree with TRBD1. This CDR3 is built from 14 residues. V shed 4 bases and J 8 bases; nucleotides not matched to a gene: 11. The germline V gene encodes CDR1 SGHNT and CDR2 YYREEE (reference sequence). The CDR3 coding sequence is TGTGCCAGCAGCGCGGAACAGGGGCGACAAGGCTACACCTTC. This encodes CASSAEQGRQGYTF.

The chain recombines TRBV7-3 with TRBJ2-1, with 9 bases fitting TRBD2. Germline V CDR1 and CDR2: SGHTA, FQGTGA. The trim removed 1 base at V and 10 bases at J, leaving 8 bases unmatched. The CDR3 sequence is 15 residues long. The CDR3 DNA reads as TGTGCCAGCAGCTTAATCGGGACTAGCAGAGACGAGCAGTTCTTC. It encodes CASSLIGTSRDEQFF.

The CDR3 DNA sequence: TGTGCCAGCAGCTTAGCTAGCGCGTACGAGCAGTACTTC. Encoded protein: CASSLASAYEQYF. The genes are TRBV7-2 and TRBJ2-7; the D gene is possibly TRBD2 (5 bases). The CDR3 contains 13 residues. The V end lost 0 bases, the J end lost 4 bases, and 7 bases lay between the germline ends. Germline CDR1 reads SGHTA; CDR2 reads FQGNSA.

The V and J genes are TRBV6-5 and TRBJ1-5; 11 positions match TRBD1. The CDR3 sequence is 15 residues long. V was pared by 6 bases and J by 4 bases, with 5 bases of the junction left unmatched. The germline V gene encodes CDR1 MNHEY and CDR2 SVGAGI. The CDR3 spells CASRSRDRGNQPQHF. The CDR3 bases are TGTGCCAGCAGATCCCGGGACAGGGGGAATCAGCCCCAGCATTTT.

The V and J genes are TRBV18 and TRBJ1-3; the match to TRBD1 covers 7 bases. The V segment lost 3 bases and the J segment 2 bases; nucleotides outside the gene matches: 1. CDR3 size: 14 residues. Germline CDR1 is KGHSH and CDR2 is LQKENI. CDR3 residues: CASSPGTAGNTIYF. The CDR3 region has the DNA TGTGCCAGCTCACCCGGGACAGCTGGAAACACCATATATTTT. Variable domain in full (rest from reference TRBV18 and TRBJ1-3): NAGVMQNPRHLVRRRGQEARLRCSPMKGHSHVYWYRQLPEEGLKFMVYLQKENIIDESGMPKERFSAEFPKEGPSILRIQQVVRGDSAAYFCASSPGTAGNTIYFGEGSWLTVV.

This clone has more than one count but fewer than ten. The chain couples TRBV14 to TRBJ1-1; 7 positions agree with TRBD1. Germline-derived CDR1 and CDR2 are SGHDN and FVKESK. The CDR3 contains 12 residues. V trimming: 6 bases; J trimming: 5 bases; junction bases outside the gene matches: 3. The CDR3 loop is CASSRQGTEAFF. In DNA form, the CDR3 reads TGTGCCAGCAGTCGACAGGGTACTGAAGCTTTCTTT.

This clone was picked up a small number of times. The J gene is TRBJ1-6, the V gene TRBV30; 7 nucleotides match TRBD1. This CDR3 is built from 15 residues. The germline gives CDR1 GTSNPN, CDR2 SVGIG (reference sequence). With 3 bases clipped from V and 6 bases from J, the junction kept 8 bases outside the gene matches. The CDR3 coding sequence is TGTGCCTGGAGGGCCCTCGACAGGGTTAATTCACCCCTCCACTTT. The encoded protein is CAWRALDRVNSPLHF.

V is TRBV24-1 and J is TRBJ2-5, with 8 positions matching TRBD2. J gave up 4 bases and V 2 bases, and 14 bases lay outside the gene matches. Germline V gene data show CDR1 as KGHDR and CDR2 as SFDVKD. The CDR3 is made up of 18 amino acids. DNA of the CDR3: TGTGCCACCAGTGATTCCGGCCGGGGGGCGGGAGGCGGAGAGACCCAGTACTTC. Encoded protein: CATSDSGRGAGGGETQYF.

This sequence joins TRBV30 and TRBJ1-2; D gene uncertain. The CDR3 is 13 amino acids. The germline V gene encodes CDR1 GTSNPN and CDR2 SVGIG (reference sequence). V lost 0 bases, J lost 0 bases, and 5 bases lay in between. The CDR3 reads CAWSVVANYGYTF. CDR3 coding DNA: TGTGCCTGGAGTGTAGTAGCTAACTATGGCTACACCTTC.

A remark on this clone: One end of the junction fails to match germline, which may point to a read error. The CDR3 protein is CASSYSPRQGWLF. For the CDR3, the DNA is TGTGCCAGCAGTTACTCGCCCCGACAGGGGTGGCTTTTT. V gene TRBV6-5 combines with J gene TRBJ1-4; 8 positions agree with TRBD1. Looked up from germline, CDR1 is MNHEY and CDR2 is SVGAGI. The CDR3 runs 13 residues.

The chain employs TRBV5-1 and TRBJ2-3; D is perhaps TRBD1 (6 bases). Germline V gene data show CDR1 as SGHRS and CDR2 as YFSETQ. There are 14 residues in the CDR3. The V and J ends lost 0 bases and 6 bases respectively, with 11 bases between them. CDR3 sequence reads: CASSLDGTTDTQYF. DNA of the CDR3: TGCGCCAGCAGCTTGGACGGGACAACCGATACGCAGTATTTT.

CDR3 DNA: TGTGCCAGCAGTCCCAGACAGGGGACAAACTATGGCTACACCTTC. Its protein is CASSPRQGTNYGYTF. The chain is built from TRBV27 and TRBJ1-2; 8 bases are shared with TRBD1. Germline V gene lookup returns CDR1 MNHEY and CDR2 SMNVEV (reference sequence). V was pared by 5 bases and J by 2 bases, with 7 bases of the junction left unmatched. The CDR3 has 15 residues.

This chain connects TRBV29-1 to TRBJ2-5; 8 bases are a match to TRBD1. With V trimmed by 7 bases and J by 1 base, 2 bases remained unmatched. This CDR3 comprises 12 residues. The germline V gene has CDR1 SQVTM and CDR2 ANQGSEA. CDR3 protein: CSAGTGQETQYF. The CDR3, as DNA: TGCAGCGCCGGGACAGGCCAAGAGACCCAGTACTTC.

This clone was recorded a few times. The chain is built from TRBV30 and TRBJ1-2; possibly TRBD1 for D (6 bases). The CDR3 extends over 12 amino acids. Per germline, CDR1 GTSNPN and CDR2 SVGIG (reference sequence). Between the trimmed V and J ends, which lost 0 bases and 7 bases, there was a span of 9 bases. The DNA for the CDR3 is TGTGCCTGGAGTGTGGGGGCAGGTGGCTACACCTTC. This gives the protein CAWSVGAGGYTF.

Details on this clone: This specimen includes other DNA sequences encoding the same CDR3. J is TRBJ1-3 and V is TRBV19, with D unclear. The V gene's germline CDR1 is LNHDA and CDR2 SQIVND (reference sequence). This CDR3 is built from 13 residues. V lost 2 bases, J lost 4 bases, and 6 bases lay in between. CDR3 residues: CASSISSGNTIYF. The CDR3 bases are TGTGCCAGTAGTATATCTTCCGGAAACACCATATATTTT.

The J gene is TRBJ1-2, the V gene TRBV6-6, with D perhaps matching TRBD1 (5 bases). CDR1 is MNHNY, CDR2 SVGAGI, per germline (reference sequence). CDR3 size: 17 residues. The V and J ends lost 5 bases and 8 bases respectively, with 27 bases between them. The CDR3 sequence is CASSLSFREGNYGGYTF. CDR3 in DNA: TGTGCCAGCAGTCTTTCCTTCAGGGAGGGAAACTATGGCGGCTACACCTTC.